A single sample gave rise to the 13 T cell receptor beta chains below, sequenced in a study of blood T cell repertoires in COVID-19. Assay: immunoSEQ multiplex PCR; the TCRdb copy retains only in-frame clones and omits some. The data show roughly 160,000 clones, more than 90% seen once. Sequenced sample: peripheral blood. These receptors all stem from a man in his fifties with acute or convalescent COVID-19.

The chain uses TRBV21-1 and TRBJ2-7; the table's D call of TRBD1 was not tested on the DNA. TRBV21-1 is noted as a pseudogene. This CDR3 region has 14 residues. CDR3 in amino acids: CASSAWDRGNEQYF. CDR3 DNA sequence: TGTGCCAGCAGCGCCTGGGACAGGGGCAACGAGCAGTACTTC.

This clone was seen only once. The CDR3 DNA follows: TGTGCCAGCAGCTTAGGAGGGGGGGGTCAAGAGACCCAGTACTTC. Encoded protein: CASSLGGGGQETQYF. The chain links TRBV7-2 to TRBJ2-5, with D perhaps TRBD2 (7 bases). The CDR3 loop spans 15 amino acids. V was shortened by 1 base and J by 2 bases, with 11 bases between the two germline ends. Germline assignment: CDR1 SGHTA and CDR2 FQGNSA.

The chain employs TRBV7-9 and TRBJ1-5; D gene ambiguous. The CDR3 loop spans 14 amino acids. Trimming removed 0 bases from V and 5 bases from J, with 8 bases in between. The germline V gene has CDR1 SEHNR and CDR2 FQNEAQ (reference sequence). For the CDR3, the DNA is TGTGCCAGCAGCTTAGCTATCGGGGATCAGCCCCAGCATTTT. Encoded protein: CASSLAIGDQPQHF. Combining the CDR3 with reference TRBV7-9 and TRBJ1-5 gives the whole variable domain DTGVSQNPRHKITKRGQNVTFRCDPISEHNRLYWYRQTLGQGPEFLTYFQNEAQLEKSRLLSDRFSAERPKGSFSTLEIQRTEQGDSAMYLCASSLAIGDQPQHFGDGTRLSIL.

The J gene is TRBJ2-5, the V gene TRBV4-2; 16 bases fit TRBD2. The CDR3 spans 19 residues. Losses at the gene ends were 1 base for V and 1 base for J; bases not matched to a gene: 6. Germline CDR1 is LGHNA and CDR2 is YNFKEQ. CDR3 nucleotide sequence: TGTGCCAGCAGCCAAGCCCCCGGGACTAGCGGGGGGGGCCAAGAGACCCAGTACTTC. Its translation: CASSQAPGTSGGGQETQYF.

The CDR3 DNA is TGTGCCAGCAGTTTGTCGTTCGCGGGAGGGCCAGATACGCAGTATTTT. It specifies CASSLSFAGGPDTQYF. V gene TRBV27 combines with J gene TRBJ2-3; 9 nucleotides match TRBD2. Germline CDR1 and CDR2: MNHEY and SMNVEV (reference sequence). CDR3 length: 16 amino acids. The V and J ends lost 3 bases and 4 bases, in that order; junction bases with no gene match: 8.

The rearrangement joins TRBV7-3 to TRBJ2-1, with D perhaps matching TRBD2 (6 bases). This CDR3 comprises 16 residues. Trimming stripped 4 bases from V and 8 bases from J, with 21 bases between. The germline V gene has CDR1 SGHTA and CDR2 FQGTGA. CDR3 in amino acids: CASSSPAGPRLHEQFF. The CDR3 nucleotides are TGTGCCAGCAGCTCCCCGGCGGGACCCCGTTTGCATGAGCAGTTCTTC.

CDR3 DNA: TGTGCCAGCAGCTTGGCTGGGCAGGGGGGCTACGAGCAGTACGTC. It is translated as CASSLAGQGGYEQYV. V is TRBV5-6 and J is TRBJ2-7; tentative D call: TRBD1 (7 bases). The CDR3 spans 15 residues. CDR1 and CDR2 (germline): SGHDT, YYEEEE. The V gene lost 0 bases and the J gene lost 3 bases, with 13 bases spanning the gap.

The rearrangement joins TRBV6-6 to TRBJ2-5; D gene unclear. Germline V gene lookup returns CDR1 MNHNY and CDR2 SVGAGI (reference sequence). The V gene lost 2 bases and the J gene lost 2 bases, with 12 bases spanning the gap. The CDR3 has 15 residues. The CDR3 reads CASSYPRGGQETQYF. The CDR3 nucleotides read TGTGCCAGCAGTTACCCCCGAGGCGGTCAAGAGACCCAGTACTTC.

This clone was seen a single time. This chain links TRBV27 with TRBJ1-2; 7 nucleotides line up with TRBD1. Germline CDR1 reads MNHEY; CDR2 reads SMNVEV (reference sequence). J gave up 6 bases and V 6 bases, and 13 bases lay outside the gene matches. CDR3 length: 15 amino acids. CDR3 DNA: TGTGCCAGCAGGCCGACTGACAGGGTTATGAATGGCTACACCTTC. Translation: CASRPTDRVMNGYTF.

The chain uses TRBV7-2 and TRBJ1-3; no clear D gene. The CDR3 runs to 15 residues. V was shortened by 3 bases and J by 0 bases, with 9 bases between the two germline ends. Per the germline V gene, CDR1 is SGHTA and CDR2 is FQGNSA. The DNA for the CDR3 is TGTGCCAGCAGCTTCACACATCCCTCTGGAAACACCATATATTTT. Its translation is CASSFTHPSGNTIYF.

This clone was recorded only once. J is TRBJ1-1 and V is TRBV6-5; 8 nucleotides agree with TRBD1. The CDR3 sequence is 15 residues long. The ends lost 2 bases at V and 7 bases at J; junction bases unmatched: 9. Germline values: CDR1 MNHEY, CDR2 SVGAGI. CDR3 residues: CASSYQQGGSREAFF. The CDR3 DNA reads TGTGCCAGCAGTTACCAACAGGGGGGGTCCCGTGAAGCTTTCTTT.

This chain uses TRBV7-9 with TRBJ2-1, with TRBD1 identical over 7 bases. Per the germline V gene, CDR1 is SEHNR and CDR2 is FQNEAQ (reference sequence). The V segment lost 5 bases and the J segment 9 bases; nucleotides outside the gene matches: 19. The CDR3 loop spans 17 amino acids. CDR3 in amino acids: CASSHYRDSRGIGEQFF. In DNA, the CDR3 is TGTGCCAGCAGCCACTACCGGGACAGTAGGGGGATAGGTGAGCAGTTCTTC.

The V gene is TRBV5-1, the J gene TRBJ1-2, with a tentative D call TRBD1 (5 bases). The CDR3 spans 13 residues. V was trimmed by 4 bases and J by 2 bases, leaving 9 bases between them. The germline V gene has CDR1 SGHRS and CDR2 YFSETQ. For the CDR3, the DNA is TGCGCCAGCAGCCCGGGACTAAACTATGGCTACACCTTC. Amino acids: CASSPGLNYGYTF. The complete variable domain, with remaining parts taken from reference TRBV5-1 and TRBJ1-2, reads KAGVTQTPRYLIKTRGQQVTLSCSPISGHRSVSWYQQTPGQGLQFLFEYFSETQRNKGNFPGRFSGRQFSNSRSEMNVSTLELGDSALYLCASSPGLNYGYTFGSGTRLTVV.